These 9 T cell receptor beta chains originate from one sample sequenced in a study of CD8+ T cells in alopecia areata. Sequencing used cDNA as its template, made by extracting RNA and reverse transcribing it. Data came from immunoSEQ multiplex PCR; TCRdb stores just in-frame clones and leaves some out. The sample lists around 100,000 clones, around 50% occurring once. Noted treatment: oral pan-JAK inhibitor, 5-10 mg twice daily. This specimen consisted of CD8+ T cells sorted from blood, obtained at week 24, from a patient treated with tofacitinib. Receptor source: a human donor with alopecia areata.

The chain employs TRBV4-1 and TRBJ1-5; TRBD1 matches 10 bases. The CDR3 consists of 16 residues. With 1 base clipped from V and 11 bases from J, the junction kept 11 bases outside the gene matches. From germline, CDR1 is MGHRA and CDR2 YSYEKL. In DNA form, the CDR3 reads TGCGCCAGCAGCCAAGTGGGGACAGGGGCACCGGTGACCCAGCATTTT. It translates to CASSQVGTGAPVTQHF.

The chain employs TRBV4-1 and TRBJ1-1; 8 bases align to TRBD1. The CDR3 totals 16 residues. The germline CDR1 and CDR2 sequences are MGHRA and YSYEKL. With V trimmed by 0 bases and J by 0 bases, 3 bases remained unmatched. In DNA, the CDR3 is TGCGCCAGCAGCCAAGACGCAGGGGGCCTGAACACTGAAGCTTTCTTT. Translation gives CASSQDAGGLNTEAFF.

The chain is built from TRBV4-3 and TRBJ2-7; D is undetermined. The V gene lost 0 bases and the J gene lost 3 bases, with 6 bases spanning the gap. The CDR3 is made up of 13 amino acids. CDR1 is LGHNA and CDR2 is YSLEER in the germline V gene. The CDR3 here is CASSQDIYYEQYF. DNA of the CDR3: TGCGCCAGCAGCCAAGATATCTACTACGAGCAGTACTTC.

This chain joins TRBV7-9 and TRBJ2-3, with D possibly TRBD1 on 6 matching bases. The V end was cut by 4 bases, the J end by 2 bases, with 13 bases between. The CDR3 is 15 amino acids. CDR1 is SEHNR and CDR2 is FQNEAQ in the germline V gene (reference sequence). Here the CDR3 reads CASSWNRESTDTQYF. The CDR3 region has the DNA TGTGCCAGCAGCTGGAACAGGGAATCCACAGATACGCAGTATTTT. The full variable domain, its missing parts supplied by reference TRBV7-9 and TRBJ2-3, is DTGVSQNPRHKITKRGQNVTFRCDPISEHNRLYWYRQTLGQGPEFLTYFQNEAQLEKSRLLSDRFSAERPKGSFSTLEIQRTEQGDSAMYLCASSWNRESTDTQYFGPGTRLTVL.

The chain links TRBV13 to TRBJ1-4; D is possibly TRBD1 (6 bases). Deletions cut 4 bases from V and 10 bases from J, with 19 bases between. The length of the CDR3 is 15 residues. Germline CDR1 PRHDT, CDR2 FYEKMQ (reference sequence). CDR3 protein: CASSSSSRPGAKLFF. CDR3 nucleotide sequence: TGTGCCAGCAGCTCCTCCTCCCGGCCGGGGGCAAAACTGTTTTTT.

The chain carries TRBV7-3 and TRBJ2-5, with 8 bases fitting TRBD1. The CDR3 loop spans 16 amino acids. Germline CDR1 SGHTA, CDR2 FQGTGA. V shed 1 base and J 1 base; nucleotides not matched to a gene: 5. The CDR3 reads CASSLISGTGQETQYF. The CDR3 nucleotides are TGTGCCAGCAGCTTAATTTCTGGGACAGGCCAAGAGACCCAGTACTTC.

Here the CDR3 DNA reads TGTGCCAGCAGCCCCGCGTACGCAGATACGCAGTATTTT. It is translated as CASSPAYADTQYF. This sequence joins TRBV13 and TRBJ2-3; D remains ambiguous. The germline CDR1 and CDR2 sequences are PRHDT and FYEKMQ (reference sequence). The CDR3 contains 13 residues. V lost 5 bases and J lost 4, with 10 bases in between.

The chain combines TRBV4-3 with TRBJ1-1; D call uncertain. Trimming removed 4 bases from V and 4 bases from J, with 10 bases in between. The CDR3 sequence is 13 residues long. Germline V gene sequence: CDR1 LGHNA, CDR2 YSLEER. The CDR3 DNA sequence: TGCGCCAGCAGCCTCCGAGAGAGCACTGAAGCTTTCTTT. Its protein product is CASSLRESTEAFF.

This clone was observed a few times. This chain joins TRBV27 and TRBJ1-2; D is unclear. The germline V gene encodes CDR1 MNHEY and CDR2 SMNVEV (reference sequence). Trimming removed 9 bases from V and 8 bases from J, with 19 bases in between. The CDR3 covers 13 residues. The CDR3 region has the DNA TGTGCCAGTCGGTCACGGGCGGACTTCGGCTACACCTTC. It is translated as CASRSRADFGYTF.